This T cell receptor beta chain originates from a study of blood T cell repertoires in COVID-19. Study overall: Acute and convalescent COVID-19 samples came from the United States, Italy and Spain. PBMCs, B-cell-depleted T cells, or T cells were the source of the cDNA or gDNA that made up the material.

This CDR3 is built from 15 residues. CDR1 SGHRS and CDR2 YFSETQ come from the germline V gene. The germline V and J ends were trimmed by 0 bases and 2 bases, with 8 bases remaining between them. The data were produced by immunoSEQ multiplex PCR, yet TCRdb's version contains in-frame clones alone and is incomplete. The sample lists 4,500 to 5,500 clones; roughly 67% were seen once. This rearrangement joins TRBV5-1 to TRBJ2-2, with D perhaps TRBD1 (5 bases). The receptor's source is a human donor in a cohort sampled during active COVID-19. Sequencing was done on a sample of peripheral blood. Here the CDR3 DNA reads TGCGCCAGCAGCTTGGGGACACTAAACACCGGGGAGCTGTTTTTT. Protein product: CASSLGTLNTGELFF.